One sample yielded the 3 T cell receptor beta chains listed below, sequenced in a study of blood T cell repertoires in COVID-19. Using immunoSEQ multiplex PCR, the repertoire was profiled, and TCRdb retains in-frame clones only, with some absent. The sample holds about 320,000 clones, about 90% seen once. Sequenced: PBMCs or T cells enriched from blood (not recorded which). All receptors derive from a woman aged 25 to 39 who had recovered from COVID-19.

This clone was seen many times. The chain carries TRBV5-1 and TRBJ2-5; D might be TRBD2 (5 bases). CDR3 length: 15 residues. V shed 3 bases and J shed 2 bases, with 14 bases lying between them. Germline V CDR1 and CDR2: SGHRS, YFSETQ. Written as DNA, the CDR3 is TGCGCCAGCAGCTCCTATCCGGGGAAACAAGAGACCCAGTACTTC. Encoded protein: CASSSYPGKQETQYF.

V and J are TRBV7-2 and TRBJ2-3; 11 bases line up with TRBD2. Germline V lookup: CDR1 SGHTA, CDR2 FQGNSA. V trimming: 5 bases; J trimming: 0 bases; junction bases outside the gene matches: 4. The CDR3 runs to 16 residues. The CDR3 DNA sequence: TGTGCCAGCAGCCATCTAGCGGGGGGTAGCACAGATACGCAGTATTTT. This gives the protein CASSHLAGGSTDTQYF.

The chain joins TRBV9 to TRBJ2-2, with 9 nucleotides matching TRBD2. Looked up from germline, CDR1 is SGDLS and CDR2 is YYNGEE. V shed 3 bases and J 5 bases; nucleotides not matched to a gene: 5. This CDR3 contains 15 residues. Here the CDR3 reads CASSDTSGPTGELFF. The CDR3 nucleotides read TGTGCCAGCAGCGATACTAGCGGGCCAACCGGGGAGCTGTTTTTT.